One TCR beta chain is described in this entry. Its specificity is not known. TCRdb re-called the reads through MiXCR, storing one row per CDR3 protein. The sample lists 650,000 to 850,000 distinct CDR3 sequences, about 28% seen once, with 13% in the top ten. The data belong to a study of T cell repertoires in cytomegalovirus infection. Study in general: HLA-C-restricted CMV epitopes, recently identified, and well-studied HLA-B-restricted ones were used by the study. Based on public TCR beta signatures, there were indications of CMV infection and of a matching HLA type.

Germline V CDR1 and CDR2: DFQATT, SNEGSKA (reference sequence). The CDR3 runs to 15 residues. V gave up 5 bases and J gave up 4 bases; unmatched junction bases: 8. Broader study findings: The ex vivo response was dominated by HLA-C-restricted CMV-specific TCR beta clonotypes. Carriers of CMV plus the relevant HLA were identified by cumulative public TCR beta family frequency.

This rearrangement joins TRBV20-1 to TRBJ2-1; the match to TRBD2 covers 10 bases. This sequence originates from a human donor in good health (CMV status not recorded). Some clones in this sample may be carry-over from other donors' samples. The sample in question was cultured CD8+ T cells from PBMCs, obtained from culture after CMV antigen stimulation. The CDR3 here is CSAVEASGGYNEQFF. The DNA of the CDR3 is TGCAGTGCTGTCGAGGCTAGCGGGGGATACAATGAGCAGTTCTTC.